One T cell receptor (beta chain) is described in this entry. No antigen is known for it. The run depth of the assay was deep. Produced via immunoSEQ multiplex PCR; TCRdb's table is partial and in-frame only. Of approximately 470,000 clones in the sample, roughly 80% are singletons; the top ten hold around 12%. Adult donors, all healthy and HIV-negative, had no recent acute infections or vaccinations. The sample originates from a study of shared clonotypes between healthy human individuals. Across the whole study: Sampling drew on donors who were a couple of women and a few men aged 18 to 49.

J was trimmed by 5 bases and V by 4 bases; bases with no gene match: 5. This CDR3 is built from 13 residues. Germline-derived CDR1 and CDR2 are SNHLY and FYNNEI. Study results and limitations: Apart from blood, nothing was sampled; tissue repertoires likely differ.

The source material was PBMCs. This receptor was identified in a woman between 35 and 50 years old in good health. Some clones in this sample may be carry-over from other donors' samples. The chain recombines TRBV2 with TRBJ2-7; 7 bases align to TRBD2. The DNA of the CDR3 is TGTGCCAGCAGTGCCGGACTAGTTAACGAGCAGTACTTC. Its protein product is CASSAGLVNEQYF.